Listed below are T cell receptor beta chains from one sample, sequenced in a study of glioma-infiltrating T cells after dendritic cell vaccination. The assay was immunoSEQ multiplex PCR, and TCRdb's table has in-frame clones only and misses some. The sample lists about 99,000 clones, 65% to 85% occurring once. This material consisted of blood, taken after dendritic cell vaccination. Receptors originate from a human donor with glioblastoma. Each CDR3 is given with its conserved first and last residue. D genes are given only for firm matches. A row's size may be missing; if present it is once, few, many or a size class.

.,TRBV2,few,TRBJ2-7,CASSGQGYEQYF,TGTGCCAGCAGTGGTCAGGGATACGAGCAGTACTTC
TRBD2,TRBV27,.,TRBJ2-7,CASSFMGLAAYEQYF,TGTGCCAGCAGCTTTATGGGGCTAGCGGCTTACGAGCAGTACTTC
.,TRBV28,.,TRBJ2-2,CASVPGGEIRGTGELFF,TGTGCCAGCGTACCTGGGGGCGAGATAAGAGGCACCGGGGAGCTGTTTTTT
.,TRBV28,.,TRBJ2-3,CASSRNPRDTQYF,TGTGCCAGCAGTCGAAACCCCAGGGATACGCAGTATTTT
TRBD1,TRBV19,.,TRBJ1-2,CASSIFVGQPNYGYTF,TGTGCCAGTAGTATCTTTGTGGGACAGCCCAACTATGGCTACACCTTC
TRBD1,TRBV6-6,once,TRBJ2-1,CASSQEGQTYNEQFF,TGTGCCAGCAGCCAAGAGGGACAGACGTACAATGAGCAGTTCTTC
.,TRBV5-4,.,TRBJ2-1,CASSGRGGQFF,TGTGCCAGCTCCGGAAGAGGGGGGCAGTTCTTC
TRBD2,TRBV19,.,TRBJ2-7,CASSRGSGRISYEQYF,TGTGCCAGTAGTAGAGGGAGCGGGAGGATATCCTACGAGCAGTACTTC
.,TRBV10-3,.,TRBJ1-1,CAVTSLNTEAFF,TGTGCCGTAACTTCCCTGAACACTGAAGCTTTCTTT
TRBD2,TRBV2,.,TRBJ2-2,CASNPGLFSGELFF,TGTGCCAGCAACCCGGGACTATTTTCCGGGGAGCTGTTTTTT
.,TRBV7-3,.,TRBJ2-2,CASSLDSANTGELFF,TGTGCCAGCAGCTTGGACAGCGCGAACACCGGGGAGCTGTTTTTT
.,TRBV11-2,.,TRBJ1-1,CASRLRLNTEAFF,TGTGCCAGCCGTCTTCGTCTGAACACTGAAGCTTTCTTT
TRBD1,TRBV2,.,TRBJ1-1,CASSRQGGEAFF,TGTGCCAGCAGCCGACAGGGGGGCGAAGCTTTCTTT
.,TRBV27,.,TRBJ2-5,CASSFGAGRGETQYF,TGTGCCAGCAGTTTTGGAGCGGGAAGGGGGGAGACCCAGTACTTC
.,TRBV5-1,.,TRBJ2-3,CASSPRPTDTQYF,TGCGCCAGCAGCCCCCGTCCGACAGATACGCAGTATTTT
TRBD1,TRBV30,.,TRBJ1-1,CAGAIDRAPNTEAFF,TGTGCCGGAGCTATCGACAGGGCCCCGAACACTGAAGCTTTCTTT
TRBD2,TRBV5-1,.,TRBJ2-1,CASTQTGGGPYNEQFF,TGCGCCAGCACCCAAACGGGGGGGGGCCCCTACAATGAGCAGTTCTTC
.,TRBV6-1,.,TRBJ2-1,CASRRGQNEQFF,TGTGCCAGCCGGCGGGGGCAAAATGAGCAGTTCTTC
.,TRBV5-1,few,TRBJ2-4,CASSLGQGGIQYF,TGCGCCAGCAGCTTGGGACAAGGAGGCATTCAGTACTTC
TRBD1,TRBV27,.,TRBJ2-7,CASSLDPTGGGLEQYF,TGTGCCAGCAGTTTGGACCCCACAGGGGGTGGTCTTGAGCAGTACTTC
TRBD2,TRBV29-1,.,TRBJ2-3,CSVEGGGLAGPTDTQYF,TGCAGCGTTGAAGGGGGGGGACTAGCGGGACCCACAGATACGCAGTATTTT
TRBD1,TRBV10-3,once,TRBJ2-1,CAISVQGARNEQFF,TGTGCCATCAGCGTACAGGGGGCGCGGAATGAGCAGTTCTTC
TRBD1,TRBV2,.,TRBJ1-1,CASRRDRGANTEAFF,TGTGCCAGCAGGAGGGACAGGGGCGCGAACACTGAAGCTTTCTTT
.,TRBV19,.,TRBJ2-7,CASTPTGIQLEQYF,TGTGCCAGTACCCCAACAGGGATCCAACTCGAGCAGTACTTC
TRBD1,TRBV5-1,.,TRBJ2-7,CASSLGTGDEQYF,TGCGCCAGCAGCTTGGGGACAGGGGACGAGCAGTACTTC
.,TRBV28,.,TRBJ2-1,CASSFSAIPLNEQFF,TGTGCCAGCAGTTTCAGCGCGATCCCTTTAAATGAGCAGTTCTTC
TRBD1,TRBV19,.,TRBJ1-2,CASNHRDRDYGYTF,TGTGCCAGCAATCACCGGGACAGGGACTATGGCTACACCTTC
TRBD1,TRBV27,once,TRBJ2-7,CASSRRQGSYEQYF,TGTGCCAGCAGTCGCCGACAGGGCTCCTACGAGCAGTACTTC
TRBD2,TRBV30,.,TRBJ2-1,CAWRTSGHNEQFF,TGTGCCTGGCGGACTAGCGGTCACAATGAGCAGTTCTTC
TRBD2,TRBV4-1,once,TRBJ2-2,CASKGAQQAGDTGELFF,TGCGCCAGCAAAGGTGCCCAACAAGCGGGGGACACCGGGGAGCTGTTTTTT
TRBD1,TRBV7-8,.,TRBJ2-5,CASSLGVKGGGRETQYF,TGTGCCAGCAGCTTAGGTGTGAAAGGGGGCGGCAGGGAGACCCAGTACTTC
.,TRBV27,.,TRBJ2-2,CASSLGLVLARTGELFF,TGTGCCAGCAGTTTAGGGTTGGTGCTAGCTCGCACCGGGGAGCTGTTTTTT
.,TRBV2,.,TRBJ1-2,CASTEDRYYGYTF,TGTGCCAGCACCGAGGACAGATACTATGGCTACACCTTC
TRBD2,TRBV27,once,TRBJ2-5,CASKLAGSQETQYF,TGTGCCAGCAAACTAGCGGGAAGCCAAGAGACCCAGTACTTC